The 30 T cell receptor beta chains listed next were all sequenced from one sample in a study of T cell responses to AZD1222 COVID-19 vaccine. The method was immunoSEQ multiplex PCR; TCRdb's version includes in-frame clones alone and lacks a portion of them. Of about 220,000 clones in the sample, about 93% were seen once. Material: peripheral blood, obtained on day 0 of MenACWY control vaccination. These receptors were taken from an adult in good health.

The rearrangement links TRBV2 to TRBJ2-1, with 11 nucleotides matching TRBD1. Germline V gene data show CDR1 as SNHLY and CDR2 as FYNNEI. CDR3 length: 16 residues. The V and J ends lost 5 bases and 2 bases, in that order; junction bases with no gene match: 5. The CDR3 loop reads CASSPRDRGTYNEQFF. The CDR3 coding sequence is TGTGCCAGCAGTCCTAGGGACAGGGGGACCTACAATGAGCAGTTCTTC. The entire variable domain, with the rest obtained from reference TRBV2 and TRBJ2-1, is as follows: EPEVTQTPSHQVTQMGQEVILRCVPISNHLYFYWYRQILGQKVEFLVSFYNNEISEKSEIFDDQFSVERPDGSNFTLKIRSTKLEDSAMYFCASSPRDRGTYNEQFFGPGTRLTVL.

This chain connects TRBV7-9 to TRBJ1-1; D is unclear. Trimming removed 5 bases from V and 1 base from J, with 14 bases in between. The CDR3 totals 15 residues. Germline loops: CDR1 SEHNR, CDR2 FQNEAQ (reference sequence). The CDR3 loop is CASSPPGSENTEAFF. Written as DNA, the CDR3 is TGTGCCAGCAGCCCACCGGGGAGCGAGAACACTGAAGCTTTCTTT.

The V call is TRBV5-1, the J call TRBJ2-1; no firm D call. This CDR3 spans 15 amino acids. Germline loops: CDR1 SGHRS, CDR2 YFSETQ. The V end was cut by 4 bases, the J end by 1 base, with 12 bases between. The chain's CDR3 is CASSPASPSYNEQFF. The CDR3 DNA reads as TGCGCCAGCAGCCCGGCGTCCCCGTCCTACAATGAGCAGTTCTTC. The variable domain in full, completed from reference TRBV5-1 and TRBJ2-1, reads KAGVTQTPRYLIKTRGQQVTLSCSPISGHRSVSWYQQTPGQGLQFLFEYFSETQRNKGNFPGRFSGRQFSNSRSEMNVSTLELGDSALYLCASSPASPSYNEQFFGPGTRLTVL.

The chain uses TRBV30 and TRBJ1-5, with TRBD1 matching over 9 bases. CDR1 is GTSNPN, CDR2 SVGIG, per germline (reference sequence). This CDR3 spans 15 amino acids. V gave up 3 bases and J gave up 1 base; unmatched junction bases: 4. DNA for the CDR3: TGTGCCTGGAGGGTTGGGACAGGGAGCAATCAGCCCCAGCATTTT. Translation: CAWRVGTGSNQPQHF.

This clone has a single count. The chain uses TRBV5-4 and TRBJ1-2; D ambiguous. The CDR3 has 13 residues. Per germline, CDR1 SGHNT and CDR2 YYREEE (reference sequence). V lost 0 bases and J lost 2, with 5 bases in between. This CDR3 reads CASSLDRNYGYTF. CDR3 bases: TGTGCCAGCAGCTTGGACAGAAACTATGGCTACACCTTC.

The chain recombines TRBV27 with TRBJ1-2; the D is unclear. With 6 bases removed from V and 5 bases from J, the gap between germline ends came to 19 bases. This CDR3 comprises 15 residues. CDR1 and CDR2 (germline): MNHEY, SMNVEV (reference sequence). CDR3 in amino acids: CASSRLGRADYGYTF. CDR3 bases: TGTGCCAGCAGCCGCCTCGGACGGGCCGATTATGGCTACACCTTC.

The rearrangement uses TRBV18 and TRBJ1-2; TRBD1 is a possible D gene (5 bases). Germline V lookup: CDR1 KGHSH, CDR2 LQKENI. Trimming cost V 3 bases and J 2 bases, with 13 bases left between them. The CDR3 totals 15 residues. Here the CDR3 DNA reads TGTGCCAGCTCACCCTCCGGGGGATTAAACTATGGCTACACCTTC. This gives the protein CASSPSGGLNYGYTF.

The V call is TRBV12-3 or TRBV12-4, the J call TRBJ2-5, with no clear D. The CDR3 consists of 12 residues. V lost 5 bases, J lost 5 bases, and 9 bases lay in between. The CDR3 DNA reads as TGTGCCAGCAGTAGACCGCCCGAGACCCAGTACTTC. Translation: CASSRPPETQYF.

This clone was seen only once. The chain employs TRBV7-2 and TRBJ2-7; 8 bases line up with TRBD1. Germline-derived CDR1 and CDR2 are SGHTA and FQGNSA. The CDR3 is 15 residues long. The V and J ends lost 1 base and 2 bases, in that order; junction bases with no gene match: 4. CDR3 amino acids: CASSLGTGRTYEQYF. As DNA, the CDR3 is TGTGCCAGCAGCTTAGGGACAGGGAGAACCTACGAGCAGTACTTC.

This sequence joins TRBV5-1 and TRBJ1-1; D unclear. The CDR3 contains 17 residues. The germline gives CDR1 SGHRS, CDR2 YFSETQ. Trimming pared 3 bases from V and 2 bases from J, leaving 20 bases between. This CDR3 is CASSSPLRDQQNTEAFF. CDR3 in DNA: TGCGCCAGCAGCTCCCCTCTGAGGGATCAACAAAACACTGAAGCTTTCTTT.

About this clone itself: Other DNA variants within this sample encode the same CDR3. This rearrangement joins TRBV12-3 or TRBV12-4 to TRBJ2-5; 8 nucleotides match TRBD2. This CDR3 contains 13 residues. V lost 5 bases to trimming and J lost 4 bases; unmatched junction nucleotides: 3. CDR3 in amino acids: CASSPRGGETQYF. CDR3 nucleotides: TGTGCCAGCAGTCCCCGGGGGGGAGAGACCCAGTACTTC.

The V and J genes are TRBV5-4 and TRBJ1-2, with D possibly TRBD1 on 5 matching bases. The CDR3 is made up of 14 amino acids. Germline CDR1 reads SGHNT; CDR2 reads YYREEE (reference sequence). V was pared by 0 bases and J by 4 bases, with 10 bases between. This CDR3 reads CASSLEAGPYGYTF. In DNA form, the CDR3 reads TGTGCCAGCAGCTTGGAGGCAGGGCCCTATGGCTACACCTTC.

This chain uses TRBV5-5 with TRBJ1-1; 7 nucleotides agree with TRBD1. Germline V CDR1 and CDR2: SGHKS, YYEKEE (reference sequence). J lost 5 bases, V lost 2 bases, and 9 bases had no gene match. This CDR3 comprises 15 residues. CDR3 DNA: TGTGCCAGCAGCTTCCACAGGGGAATGGGGACTGAAGCTTTCTTT. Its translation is CASSFHRGMGTEAFF. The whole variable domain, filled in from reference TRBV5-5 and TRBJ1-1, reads DAGVTQSPTHLIKTRGQQVTLRCSPISGHKSVSWYQQVLGQGPQFIFQYYEKEERGRGNFPDRFSARQFPNYSSELNVNALLLGDSALYLCASSFHRGMGTEAFFGQGTRLTVV.

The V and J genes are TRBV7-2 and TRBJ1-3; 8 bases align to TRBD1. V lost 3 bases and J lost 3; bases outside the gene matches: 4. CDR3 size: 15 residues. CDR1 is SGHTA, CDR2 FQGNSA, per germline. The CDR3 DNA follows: TGTGCCAGCAGCTTGGACAGGGTCGGTGGAAACACCATATATTTT. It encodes CASSLDRVGGNTIYF. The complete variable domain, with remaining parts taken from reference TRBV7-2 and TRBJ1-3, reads GAGVSQSPSNKVTEKGKDVELRCDPISGHTALYWYRQSLGQGLEFLIYFQGNSAPDKSGLPSDRFSAERTGGSVSTLTIQRTQQEDSAVYLCASSLDRVGGNTIYFGEGSWLTVV.

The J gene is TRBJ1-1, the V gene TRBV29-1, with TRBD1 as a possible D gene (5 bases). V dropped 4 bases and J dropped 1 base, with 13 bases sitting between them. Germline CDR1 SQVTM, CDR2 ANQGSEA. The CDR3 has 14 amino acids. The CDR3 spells CSVAIGGPNTEAFF. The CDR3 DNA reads TGCAGCGTTGCTATCGGGGGACCGAACACTGAAGCTTTCTTT. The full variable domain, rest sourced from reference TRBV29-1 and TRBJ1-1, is SAVISQKPSRDICQRGTSLTIQCQVDSQVTMMFWYRQQPGQSLTLIATANQGSEATYESGFVIDKFPISRPNLTFSTLTVSNMSPEDSSIYLCSVAIGGPNTEAFFGQGTRLTVV.

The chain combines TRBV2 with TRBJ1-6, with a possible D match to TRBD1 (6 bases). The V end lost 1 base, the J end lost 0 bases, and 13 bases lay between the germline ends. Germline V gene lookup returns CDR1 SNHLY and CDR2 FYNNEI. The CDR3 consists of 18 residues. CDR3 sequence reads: CASSEVQGGSSYNSPLHF. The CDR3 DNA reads TGTGCCAGCAGTGAAGTACAGGGTGGGAGCTCCTATAATTCACCCCTCCACTTT. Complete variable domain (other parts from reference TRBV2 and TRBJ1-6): EPEVTQTPSHQVTQMGQEVILRCVPISNHLYFYWYRQILGQKVEFLVSFYNNEISEKSEIFDDQFSVERPDGSNFTLKIRSTKLEDSAMYFCASSEVQGGSSYNSPLHFGNGTRLTVT.

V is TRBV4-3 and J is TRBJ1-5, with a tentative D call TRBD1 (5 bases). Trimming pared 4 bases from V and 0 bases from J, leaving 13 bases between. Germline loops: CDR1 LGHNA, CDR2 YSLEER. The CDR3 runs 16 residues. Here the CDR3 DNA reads TGCGCCAGCAGCCTCGTCTGGGGCTATAGCAATCAGCCCCAGCATTTT. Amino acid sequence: CASSLVWGYSNQPQHF.

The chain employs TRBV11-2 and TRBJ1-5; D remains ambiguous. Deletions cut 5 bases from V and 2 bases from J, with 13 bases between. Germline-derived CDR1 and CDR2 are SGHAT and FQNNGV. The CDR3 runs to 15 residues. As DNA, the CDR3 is TGTGCCAGCAGCGAGCGTATCTATGGCAATCAGCCCCAGCATTTT. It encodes CASSERIYGNQPQHF.

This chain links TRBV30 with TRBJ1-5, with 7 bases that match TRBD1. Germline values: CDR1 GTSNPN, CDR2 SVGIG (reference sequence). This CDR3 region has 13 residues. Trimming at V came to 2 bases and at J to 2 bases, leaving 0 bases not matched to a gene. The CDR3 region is CAWSTGGNQPQHF. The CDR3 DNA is TGTGCCTGGAGTACAGGGGGCAATCAGCCCCAGCATTTT.

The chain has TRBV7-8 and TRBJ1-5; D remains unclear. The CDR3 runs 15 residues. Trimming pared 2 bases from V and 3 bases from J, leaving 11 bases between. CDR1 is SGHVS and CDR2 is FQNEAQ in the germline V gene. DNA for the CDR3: TGTGCCAGCAGCTTACTCTCCGGACTCAATCAGCCCCAGCATTTT. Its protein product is CASSLLSGLNQPQHF.

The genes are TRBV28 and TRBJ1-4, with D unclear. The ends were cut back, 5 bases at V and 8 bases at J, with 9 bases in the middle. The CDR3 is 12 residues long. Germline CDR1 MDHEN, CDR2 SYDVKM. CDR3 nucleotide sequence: TGTGCCAGCAGTGGCCTCGGGGAAAAACTGTTTTTT. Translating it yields CASSGLGEKLFF.

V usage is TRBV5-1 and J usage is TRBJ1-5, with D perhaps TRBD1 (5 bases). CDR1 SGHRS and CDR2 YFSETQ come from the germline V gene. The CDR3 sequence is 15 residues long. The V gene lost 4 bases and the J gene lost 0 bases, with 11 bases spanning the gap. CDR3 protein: CASSPDTSSNQPQHF. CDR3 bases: TGCGCCAGCAGCCCGGACACAAGTAGCAATCAGCCCCAGCATTTT.

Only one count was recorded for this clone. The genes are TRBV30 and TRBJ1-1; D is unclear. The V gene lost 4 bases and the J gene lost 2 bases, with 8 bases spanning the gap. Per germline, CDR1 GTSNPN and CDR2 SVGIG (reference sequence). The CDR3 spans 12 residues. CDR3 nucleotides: TGTGCCTGGACCTTGAGCAACACTGAAGCTTTCTTT. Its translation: CAWTLSNTEAFF.

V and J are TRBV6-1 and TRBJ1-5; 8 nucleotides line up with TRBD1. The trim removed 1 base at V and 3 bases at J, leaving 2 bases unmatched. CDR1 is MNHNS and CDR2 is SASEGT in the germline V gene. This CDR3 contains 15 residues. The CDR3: CASSEGTGYNQPQHF. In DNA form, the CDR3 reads TGTGCCAGCAGTGAAGGGACAGGGTACAATCAGCCCCAGCATTTT.

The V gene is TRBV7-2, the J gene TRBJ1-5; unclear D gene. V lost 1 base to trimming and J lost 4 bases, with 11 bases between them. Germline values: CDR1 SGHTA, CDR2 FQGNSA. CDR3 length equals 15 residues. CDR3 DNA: TGTGCCAGCAGCTTAGAGAGGGTTGGAAATCAGCCCCAGCATTTT. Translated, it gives CASSLERVGNQPQHF.

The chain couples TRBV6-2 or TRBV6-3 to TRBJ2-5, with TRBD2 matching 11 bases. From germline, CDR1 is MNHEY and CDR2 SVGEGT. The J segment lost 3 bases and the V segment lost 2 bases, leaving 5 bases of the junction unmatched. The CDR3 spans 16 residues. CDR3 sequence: CASSYLAGGIKETQYF. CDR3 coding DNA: TGTGCCAGCAGTTACCTAGCGGGGGGTATAAAAGAGACCCAGTACTTC.

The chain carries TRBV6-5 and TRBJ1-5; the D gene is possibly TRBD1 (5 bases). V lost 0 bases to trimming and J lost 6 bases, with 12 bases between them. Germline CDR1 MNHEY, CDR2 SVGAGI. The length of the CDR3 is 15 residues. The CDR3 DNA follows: TGTGCCAGCAGTTACTCCCGCAGGGTGGGTCAGCCCCAGCATTTT. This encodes CASSYSRRVGQPQHF.

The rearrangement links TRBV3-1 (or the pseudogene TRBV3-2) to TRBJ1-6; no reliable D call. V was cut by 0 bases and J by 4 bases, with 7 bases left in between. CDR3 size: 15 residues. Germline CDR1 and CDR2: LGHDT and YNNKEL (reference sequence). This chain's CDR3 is CASSQDQVYNSPLHF. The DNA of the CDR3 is TGTGCCAGCAGCCAAGACCAGGTTTATAATTCACCCCTCCACTTT.

The CDR3 protein is CASSLFARQYEQYF. For the CDR3, the DNA is TGTGCCAGCAGCTTATTCGCGCGACAGTACGAGCAGTACTTC. This sequence joins TRBV13 and TRBJ2-7; tentative D call: TRBD1 (5 bases). V was trimmed by 2 bases and J by 4 bases, leaving 12 bases between them. Germline V gene sequence: CDR1 PRHDT, CDR2 FYEKMQ (reference sequence). The CDR3 is 14 residues long.

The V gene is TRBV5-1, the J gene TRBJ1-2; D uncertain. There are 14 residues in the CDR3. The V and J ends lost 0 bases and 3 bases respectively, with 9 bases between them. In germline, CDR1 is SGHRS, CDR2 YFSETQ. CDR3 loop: CASSLAKSDYGYTF. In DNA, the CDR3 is TGCGCCAGCAGCTTGGCGAAGAGCGACTATGGCTACACCTTC.